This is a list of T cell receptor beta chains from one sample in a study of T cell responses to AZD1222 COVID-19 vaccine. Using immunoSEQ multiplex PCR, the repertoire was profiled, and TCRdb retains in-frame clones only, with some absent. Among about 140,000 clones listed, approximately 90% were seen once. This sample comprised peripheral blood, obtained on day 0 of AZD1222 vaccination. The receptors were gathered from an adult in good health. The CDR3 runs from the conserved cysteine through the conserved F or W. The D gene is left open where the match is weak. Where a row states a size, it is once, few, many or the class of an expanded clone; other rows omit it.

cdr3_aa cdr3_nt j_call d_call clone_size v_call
CASSSDRGYTEAFF TGTGCCAGTAGTAGCGACAGGGGTTACACTGAAGCTTTCTTT TRBJ1-1 TRBD1 NA TRBV19
CASKPGRLDTQYF TGTGCCAGCAAGCCCGGGAGGTTAGATACGCAGTATTTT TRBJ2-3 TRBD2 NA TRBV6-6
CASSPGPPSSYNEQFF TGTGCCAGCTCACCTGGGCCTCCAAGCTCCTACAATGAGCAGTTCTTC TRBJ2-1 NA NA TRBV18
CASSYLTGLVYEQYF TGTGCCAGCAGTTACTTGACAGGGTTGGTCTACGAGCAGTACTTC TRBJ2-7 TRBD1 NA TRBV6-5
CATSDREGLTGELFF TGTGCCACCAGTGACCGGGAGGGCCTCACCGGGGAGCTGTTTTTT TRBJ2-2 TRBD2 NA TRBV24-1
CASSYETSGTSTDTQYF TGTGCCAGCAGTTACGAGACTAGCGGGACCAGCACAGATACGCAGTATTTT TRBJ2-3 TRBD2 NA TRBV28
CASSPSFVGNQPQHF TGTGCCAGCAGCCCTAGTTTTGTGGGCAATCAGCCCCAGCATTTT TRBJ1-5 NA NA TRBV2
CASSFTSGNTIYF TGTGCCAGCAGTTTCACCTCTGGAAACACCATATATTTT TRBJ1-3 NA NA TRBV12-3/TRBV12-4
CASSSKGWGTEAFF TGTGCCAGCAGTTCTAAGGGTTGGGGCACTGAAGCTTTCTTT TRBJ1-1 NA NA TRBV6-5
CASSQGGRVANYGYTF TGTGCCAGCAGCCAGGGGGGCAGGGTGGCTAACTATGGCTACACCTTC TRBJ1-2 NA NA TRBV3-1/TRBV3-2
CASSHGTLAWRAEAFF TGTGCCAGCAGTCACGGGACACTTGCCTGGCGGGCTGAAGCTTTCTTT TRBJ1-1 NA NA TRBV28
CASSFDRGPVRPLHF TGTGCCAGCAGCTTCGATAGGGGTCCAGTCAGGCCCCTCCACTTT TRBJ1-6 NA NA TRBV13
CASSHGTPGDTIYF TGTGCCAGCAGCCACGGGACCCCCGGAGACACCATATATTTT TRBJ1-3 NA NA TRBV6-6
CASSPGSYNSPLHF TGTGCCAGCAGCCCGGGATCCTATAATTCACCCCTCCACTTT TRBJ1-6 NA NA TRBV6-2/TRBV6-3
CASSLGQGLVTEAFF TGCGCCAGCAGCTTGGGACAGGGGCTTGTCACTGAAGCTTTCTTT TRBJ1-1 TRBD1 NA TRBV5-1
CASSERGPAGNTEAFF TGTGCCAGCAGTGAGCGGGGCCCAGCGGGGAACACTGAAGCTTTCTTT TRBJ1-1 NA NA TRBV2
CAAQASGANVLTF TGTGCCGCACAGGCCTCTGGGGCCAACGTCCTGACTTTC TRBJ2-6 NA NA TRBV2
CATSEGLHTSDTQYF TGTGCCACCAGTGAAGGACTTCACACATCAGATACGCAGTATTTT TRBJ2-3 NA few TRBV24-1
CASSQDQGENQPQHF TGTGCCAGCAGCCAAGATCAGGGTGAAAATCAGCCCCAGCATTTT TRBJ1-5 NA NA TRBV3-1/TRBV3-2
CASSLRDRGSTGELFF TGTGCCAGCAGCTTGCGGGACAGGGGATCCACCGGGGAGCTGTTTTTT TRBJ2-2 TRBD1 NA TRBV7-2
CASSFSGQGDSDYGYTF TGTGCCAGCAGTTTCTCAGGACAGGGGGATTCGGACTATGGCTACACCTTC TRBJ1-2 TRBD1 NA TRBV27
CASSRTGASGNTIYF TGTGCCAGCAGCCGGACAGGGGCCTCTGGAAACACCATATATTTT TRBJ1-3 TRBD1 NA TRBV5-4
CASSQDRVQRVTEAFF TGCGCCAGCAGCCAAGACCGGGTACAGCGAGTAACTGAAGCTTTCTTT TRBJ1-1 NA NA TRBV4-3
CASSLDAGSNYGYTF TGCGCCAGCAGCTTAGATGCAGGATCTAACTATGGCTACACCTTC TRBJ1-2 NA NA TRBV5-1
CASSQDIGSEQYF TGTGCCAGCAGCCAAGATATAGGATCCGAGCAGTACTTC TRBJ2-7 NA NA TRBV4-2
CAGAGGRSTEAFF TGTGCCGGGGCAGGGGGGAGGAGTACTGAAGCTTTCTTT TRBJ1-1 TRBD1 NA TRBV28
CASSLANRGLAARPGNEQFF TGTGCCAGCAGCTTGGCCAATCGAGGACTAGCGGCCCGGCCGGGCAATGAGCAGTTCTTC TRBJ2-1 TRBD2 NA TRBV5-4
CASTSAYRGLTEAFF TGTGCCAGCACCTCGGCGTACAGGGGGCTCACTGAAGCTTTCTTT TRBJ1-1 TRBD1 NA TRBV3-1/TRBV3-2
CASSLAGRTEAFF TGTGCCAGCAGCTTGGCAGGGCGCACTGAAGCTTTCTTT TRBJ1-1 NA NA TRBV5-4
CASSIKFTGTGALYYGYTF TGTGCCAGTAGTATCAAATTCACCGGGACGGGAGCCCTTTACTATGGCTACACCTTC TRBJ1-2 NA NA TRBV19
CASSLPARVGYEQYF TGTGCCAGCAGTTTACCCGCCAGGGTCGGGTACGAGCAGTACTTC TRBJ2-7 NA NA TRBV27
CASSMGGNTIYF TGTGCCAGCAGCATGGGAGGAAACACCATATATTTT TRBJ1-3 NA NA TRBV5-6
CASSQVMWDEQYF TGTGCCAGCAGCCAAGTGATGTGGGACGAGCAGTACTTC TRBJ2-7 NA NA TRBV14
CASSQGNGREQYF TGTGCCAGCAGCCAGGGTAATGGACGCGAGCAGTACTTC TRBJ2-7 NA NA TRBV16
CASRPEGGGGYTF TGTGCCAGCAGGCCTGAGGGGGGGGGCGGCTACACCTTC TRBJ1-2 NA NA TRBV6-6
CSVRYSYEQYF TGCAGCGTTCGGTACTCCTACGAGCAGTACTTC TRBJ2-7 NA NA TRBV29-1
CASSTLGTTNEKLFF TGTGCCAGTAGTACCCTGGGGACAACTAATGAAAAACTGTTTTTT TRBJ1-4 NA once TRBV19
CASSIQGPGANVLTF TGTGCCAGCAGCATCCAGGGTCCCGGGGCCAACGTCCTGACTTTC TRBJ2-6 NA NA TRBV9
CASSYRGPSDQPQHF TGTGCCAGCAGTTACCGGGGGCCCTCCGATCAGCCCCAGCATTTT TRBJ1-5 NA few TRBV6-5
CASSLWLADYNEQFF TGTGCCAGCAGTTTATGGCTAGCGGACTACAATGAGCAGTTCTTC TRBJ2-1 TRBD2 NA TRBV27
CASSYDGGASPFF TGTGCCAGCAGTTACGACGGGGGGGCTAGTCCGTTCTTC TRBJ2-1 TRBD2 NA TRBV6-2/TRBV6-3
CASSDSGGANTGELFF TGTGCCAGCAGTGACAGCGGGGGGGCGAACACCGGGGAGCTGTTTTTT TRBJ2-2 TRBD2 few TRBV6-4